One and the same sample provided the 25 T cell receptor beta chains below, sequenced in a study of blood T cell repertoires in COVID-19. TCRdb's table, derived via immunoSEQ multiplex PCR, lists solely in-frame clones and lacks some. The table has more than 45,000 clones, about four fifths seen once. The sequencing input was peripheral blood. These receptors were obtained from a man older than 75 with COVID-19, enrolled during active disease.

The gene calls are TRBV19 and TRBJ2-7, with 9 bases fitting TRBD1. This CDR3 spans 15 amino acids. The germline gives CDR1 LNHDA, CDR2 SQIVND (reference sequence). V shed 5 bases, J shed 6 bases, and the junction held 11 bases outside the gene matches. The CDR3 sequence: CASSLSGTGFPEQYF. DNA for the CDR3: TGTGCCAGTAGTCTCTCCGGGACAGGGTTTCCCGAGCAGTACTTC.

J is TRBJ1-5 and V is TRBV19; 7 bases match TRBD1. The germline gives CDR1 LNHDA, CDR2 SQIVND (reference sequence). V lost 4 bases and J lost 0; bases outside the gene matches: 6. This CDR3 has 16 residues. The CDR3 sequence: CASSTVGTVSNQPQHF. CDR3 sequence (DNA): TGTGCCAGTAGTACCGTCGGGACAGTTAGCAATCAGCCCCAGCATTTT.

The count of this clone is one. The rearrangement joins TRBV6-4 to TRBJ1-1; TRBD1 agrees at 8 bases. The CDR3 has 13 residues. Germline values: CDR1 MRHNA, CDR2 SNTAGT. The trim removed 6 bases at V and 6 bases at J, leaving 6 bases unmatched. CDR3 residues: CASRADRVAEAFF. The CDR3 coding sequence is TGTGCCAGCAGGGCGGACAGGGTGGCTGAAGCTTTCTTT.

The rearrangement uses TRBV6-2 or TRBV6-3 and TRBJ1-5; 9 positions match TRBD1. The CDR3 has 13 amino acids. Looked up from germline, CDR1 is MNHEY and CDR2 is SVGEGT. The trim removed 4 bases at V and 5 bases at J, leaving 0 bases unmatched. CDR3: CASSWTGDQPQHF. CDR3 in DNA: TGTGCCAGCAGTTGGACAGGGGATCAGCCCCAGCATTTT.

This clone was detected only once. This rearrangement joins TRBV4-1 to TRBJ2-2; 12 nucleotides match TRBD2. CDR1 is MGHRA, CDR2 YSYEKL, per germline. This CDR3 contains 18 residues. After removal of 3 bases from V and 4 bases from J, the junction contained 9 bases not matched to a gene. The CDR3 region has the DNA TGCGCCAGCAGCCAGCCTAGCGGGAGGGTGGGTCGCACCGGGGAGCTGTTTTTT. This gives the protein CASSQPSGRVGRTGELFF.

This clone occurred once. This rearrangement joins TRBV29-1 to TRBJ2-3; D might be TRBD1 (7 bases). CDR3 length: 14 residues. Trimming shortened V by 7 bases and J by 5 bases, and 19 bases separated the two germline ends. Germline loops: CDR1 SQVTM, CDR2 ANQGSEA. CDR3 sequence (DNA): TGCAGCGCCGAGGCACAGGGGCGGGGAGATACGCAGTATTTT. Translating gives CSAEAQGRGDTQYF.

This rearrangement joins TRBV2 to TRBJ2-3; D possibly corresponds to TRBD2 (5 bases). The V end was cut by 1 base, the J end by 4 bases, with 12 bases between. The CDR3 sequence is 15 residues long. Germline V gene data show CDR1 as SNHLY and CDR2 as FYNNEI. The CDR3 loop reads CASSEGRLAPDTQYF. CDR3 bases: TGTGCCAGCAGTGAAGGGAGGCTAGCTCCAGATACGCAGTATTTT.

In this sample, this clone turned up once. The chain uses TRBV9 and TRBJ1-6; TRBD1 aligns across 7 bases. Germline-derived CDR1 and CDR2 are SGDLS and YYNGEE. The trim removed 4 bases at V and 7 bases at J, leaving 8 bases unmatched. The CDR3 totals 15 residues. CDR3 DNA sequence: TGTGCCAGCAGCCCACAGGGGTTCGGGAATTCACCCCTCCACTTT. The encoded protein is CASSPQGFGNSPLHF.

This clone was seen a few times. V gene TRBV6-2 or TRBV6-3 combines with J gene TRBJ2-2, with 9 bases fitting TRBD1. The CDR3 contains 15 residues. After removal of 5 bases from V and 4 bases from J, the junction contained 5 bases not matched to a gene. Germline CDR1 and CDR2: MNHEY and SVGEGT. Written as DNA, the CDR3 is TGTGCCAGCAGTAAACAGGGGGCAGGCACCGGGGAGCTGTTTTTT. Its translation: CASSKQGAGTGELFF.

V is TRBV18 and J is TRBJ2-7; D may be TRBD1 (6 bases). Germline V lookup: CDR1 KGHSH, CDR2 LQKENI. CDR3 length: 12 amino acids. V was shortened by 6 bases and J by 5 bases, with 11 bases between the two germline ends. This CDR3 is CASSPTGNEQYV. CDR3 coding DNA: TGTGCCAGCTCCCCAACAGGGAACGAGCAGTACGTC.

The V gene is TRBV7-2, the J gene TRBJ2-5; no definite D call. V lost 2 bases and J lost 5, with 9 bases in between. The CDR3 is 13 residues long. The germline V gene has CDR1 SGHTA and CDR2 FQGNSA. The CDR3 coding sequence is TGTGCCAGCAGCTTATCCCTGGGCGAGACCCAGTACTTC. This encodes CASSLSLGETQYF.

This chain connects TRBV4-2 to TRBJ1-5; a weak D match, TRBD1 (6 bases). Trimming took off 4 bases at V and 4 bases at J, with 11 bases between the two ends. The CDR3 consists of 14 residues. CDR1 LGHNA and CDR2 YNFKEQ come from the germline V gene. Here the CDR3 DNA reads TGTGCCAGCAGCCCTAACGACAGGAATCAGCCCCAGCATTTT. Amino acid sequence: CASSPNDRNQPQHF.

V usage is TRBV24-1 and J usage is TRBJ1-2; D possibly corresponds to TRBD1 (5 bases). The V end was cut by 2 bases, the J end by 6 bases, with 15 bases between. The CDR3 loop spans 15 amino acids. Germline V gives CDR1 KGHDR, CDR2 SFDVKD. The CDR3 here is CATSDSLSRVHGYTF. The DNA for the CDR3 is TGTGCCACCAGTGATTCTTTAAGCAGGGTGCATGGCTACACCTTC.

This chain links TRBV19 with TRBJ2-7; D ambiguous. Looked up from germline, CDR1 is LNHDA and CDR2 is SQIVND (reference sequence). The length of the CDR3 is 13 residues. The germline V and J ends were trimmed by 6 bases and 3 bases, with 12 bases remaining between them. The CDR3 loop is CASREALDYEQYF. The CDR3 DNA reads as TGTGCCAGTAGAGAGGCACTGGACTACGAGCAGTACTTC. Full variable domain (rest looked up from reference TRBV19 and TRBJ2-7): DGGITQSPKYLFRKEGQNVTLSCEQNLNHDAMYWYRQDPGQGLRLIYYSQIVNDFQKGDIAEGYSVSREKKESFPLTVTSAQKNPTAFYLCASREALDYEQYFGPGTRLTVT.

The gene calls are TRBV21-1 and TRBJ1-2; the table names TRBD1, a call not compared with the DNA. TRBV21-1 is a pseudogene segment. The CDR3 is 18 amino acids. The DNA for the CDR3 is TGTGCCAGCAGCCCCGCAGGCAGGACAGGGGGCAGGGACTATGGCTACACCTTC. Protein product: CASSPAGRTGGRDYGYTF.

V gene TRBV6-2 or TRBV6-3 combines with J gene TRBJ1-3, with 7 bases fitting TRBD1. Germline CDR1 MNHEY, CDR2 SVGEGT. This CDR3 is built from 17 residues. The ends lost 2 bases at V and 2 bases at J; junction bases unmatched: 9. This CDR3 is CASSYASGQSAGNTIYF. In nucleotides, the CDR3 is TGTGCCAGCAGTTACGCGTCGGGACAGTCAGCTGGAAACACCATATATTTT.

The chain carries TRBV30 and TRBJ2-2; D is perhaps TRBD1 (5 bases). Germline V CDR1 and CDR2: GTSNPN, SVGIG (reference sequence). The ends were cut back, 7 bases at V and 4 bases at J, with 10 bases in the middle. CDR3 length: 12 residues. The DNA of the CDR3 is TGTGCCTCCTACCAGGGCACCGGGGAGCTGTTTTTT. Amino acid sequence: CASYQGTGELFF.

V is TRBV27 and J is TRBJ2-1, with D possibly TRBD1 on 5 matching bases. Trimming removed 4 bases from V and 6 bases from J, with 19 bases in between. Germline V CDR1 and CDR2: MNHEY, SMNVEV (reference sequence). CDR3 length: 16 amino acids. The CDR3 DNA reads as TGTGCCAGCAGTTCCATAACAGGAATCGGCCCCAATGAGCAGTTCTTC. This translates into CASSSITGIGPNEQFF.

The chain combines TRBV5-4 with TRBJ1-2; TRBD1 matches at 10 bases. The CDR3 has 17 residues. Germline V lookup: CDR1 SGHNT, CDR2 YYREEE (reference sequence). V gave up 0 bases and J gave up 4 bases; unmatched junction bases: 9. DNA of the CDR3: TGTGCCAGCAGCTTGGGTGGGCCGGGACAGGGGCGCTATGGCTACACCTTC. The encoded protein is CASSLGGPGQGRYGYTF.

This clone appeared a single time. The chain combines TRBV6-5 with TRBJ1-1; TRBD1 matches 9 bases. V shed 2 bases, J shed 5 bases, and the junction held 6 bases outside the gene matches. The CDR3 runs to 15 residues. CDR1 is MNHEY, CDR2 SVGAGI, per germline. DNA of the CDR3: TGTGCCAGCAGTTACCGGACAGGGGTATTGACTGAAGCTTTCTTT. It encodes CASSYRTGVLTEAFF.

V usage is TRBV3-1 (or the pseudogene TRBV3-2) and J usage is TRBJ1-5; 12 nucleotides match TRBD1. Germline-derived CDR1 and CDR2 are LGHDT and YNNKEL (reference sequence). This CDR3 has 16 amino acids. J lost 7 bases, V lost 2 bases, and 6 bases had no gene match. This CDR3 reads CASSQRGTGGYQPQHF. The CDR3 region has the DNA TGTGCCAGCAGCCAAAGGGGGACAGGGGGCTACCAGCCCCAGCATTTT.

The chain combines TRBV5-4 with TRBJ1-1; 10 nucleotides agree with TRBD1. After removal of 2 bases from V and 1 base from J, the junction contained 5 bases not matched to a gene. This CDR3 has 16 residues. Looked up from germline, CDR1 is SGHNT and CDR2 is YYREEE (reference sequence). CDR3 nucleotides: TGTGCCAGCAGCTTCTCCGACAGGGGGCCGAACACTGAAGCTTTCTTT. It yields the protein CASSFSDRGPNTEAFF.

This clone was observed a handful of times. The chain has TRBV7-3 and TRBJ1-1; 9 bases are shared with TRBD1. The trim removed 4 bases at V and 5 bases at J, leaving 8 bases unmatched. The CDR3 runs 15 residues. CDR1 SGHTA and CDR2 FQGTGA come from the germline V gene. The CDR3 coding sequence is TGTGCCAGCAGCTCTACAGGGGGCAAACGGACTGAAGCTTTCTTT. Translated, it gives CASSSTGGKRTEAFF.

The chain recombines TRBV12-5 with TRBJ1-1; D not certain. The V gene's germline CDR1 is LGHNT and CDR2 FRNRAP. This CDR3 has 13 residues. V lost 6 bases, J lost 7 bases, and 15 bases lay in between. Here the CDR3 DNA reads TGTGCTAGTGGACAGAGCACCGGTAGTGAAGCTTTCTTT. Protein product: CASGQSTGSEAFF.

This clone turned up a few times. This sequence joins TRBV29-1 and TRBJ1-1; D is uncertain. The V end lost 5 bases, the J end lost 6 bases, and 13 bases lay between the germline ends. The CDR3 is made up of 12 amino acids. Germline V gene sequence: CDR1 SQVTM, CDR2 ANQGSEA. The CDR3 bases are TGCAGCGTTCTTAACGGAGGTTCTGAAGCTTTCTTT. As protein: CSVLNGGSEAFF.